This T cell receptor (beta chain) appears in the sequencing data of a study of CD8 T cells in ankylosing spondylitis. Making use of molecular barcodes, quantitative 5'-RACE generated TCR beta libraries. TCRdb analysed the 5' RACE reads with MiXCR anew, one entry per CDR3 protein. Counted here are 500,000 to 650,000 distinct CDR3 sequences, less than 6% occurring once; the ten biggest clones make up 3% to 4.5%. A remark on this clonotype: Its target is unknown.

V lost 5 bases, J lost 2 bases, and 19 bases lay in between. Germline V gives CDR1 MNHEY, CDR2 SVGEGT. The CDR3 extends over 17 amino acids. Study-level points and caveats: Disease-associated clones were reportedly significantly overrepresented in matched ankylosing spondylitis synovial fluid. In ankylosing spondylitis blood, a motif of about 8 highly homologous TCR beta variants appeared characteristic. Reactive arthritis synovial fluid and blood were previously reported to contain some motif variants. Disease-linked clones proved CD8+ and comparatively uncommon in peripheral blood.

The chain is built from TRBV6-2 or TRBV6-3 and TRBJ2-1; TRBD1 is a possible D gene (7 bases). This TCR derives from a male donor with ankylosing spondylitis. Sequencing was carried out using blood, either unsorted or a sorted T cell fraction (not recorded which). CDR3 sequence reads: CASSRGLTGVPYNEQFF. DNA for the CDR3: TGTGCCAGCAGTCGGGGACTCACAGGGGTACCCTACAATGAGCAGTTCTTC.